This TCR beta chain appears in the sequencing data of a study of early T cells in non-severe SARS-CoV-2 infection. TCRdb redid the calling of the 5' RACE reads with MiXCR, one entry per CDR3 protein. Here the sample spans 80,000 to 100,000 distinct CDR3 sequences, 8% to 13% being singletons. This clonotype has a handful of counts. The CDR3 is made up of 11 amino acids. Germline lookup yields CDR1 LGHNA and CDR2 YSLEER. V lost 6 bases and J lost 8, with 10 bases in between. This specimen was whole blood, taken at baseline. The chain joins TRBV4-3 to TRBJ1-2; no firm D call. The receptor's source is an adult who was a healthcare worker with PCR-confirmed SARS-CoV-2 infection or an uninfected control (not recorded which). CDR3 sequence (DNA): TGCGCCAGCAGTCACCAGCGGGGCTACACCTTC. It is translated as CASSHQRGYTF.